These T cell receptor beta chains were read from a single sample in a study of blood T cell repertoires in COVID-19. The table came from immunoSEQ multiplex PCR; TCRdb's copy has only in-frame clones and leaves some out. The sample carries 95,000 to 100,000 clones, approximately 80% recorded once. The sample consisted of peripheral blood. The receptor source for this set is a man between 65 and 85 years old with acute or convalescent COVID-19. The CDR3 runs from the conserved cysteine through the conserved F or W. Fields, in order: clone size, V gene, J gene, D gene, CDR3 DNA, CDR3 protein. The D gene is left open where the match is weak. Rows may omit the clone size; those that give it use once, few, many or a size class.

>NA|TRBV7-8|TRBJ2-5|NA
TGTGCCAGCAGCTTCAATCGGGAGACCCAGTACTTC
CASSFNRETQYF
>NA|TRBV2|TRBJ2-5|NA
TGTGCCAGCAGGCTAGACAGTACCCAAGAGACCCAGTACTTC
CASRLDSTQETQYF
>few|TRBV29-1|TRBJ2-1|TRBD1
TGCAGCGTTGAAATAGGGCAGGGGGCAGTGAATGAGCAGTTCTTC
CSVEIGQGAVNEQFF
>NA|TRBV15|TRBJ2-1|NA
TGTGCCACCAGTAGGGGATACAATGAGCAGTTCTTC
CATSRGYNEQFF
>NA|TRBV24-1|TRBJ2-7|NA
TGTGCCACCAGTGATCAGGGTTCTTCCTACGAGCAGTACTTC
CATSDQGSSYEQYF
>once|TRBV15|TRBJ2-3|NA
TGTGCCACCAGCAGAGAGACAGAACCCCCCACAGATACGCAGTATTTT
CATSRETEPPTDTQYF
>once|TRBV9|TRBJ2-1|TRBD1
TGTGCCAGCAGCTCCCGGACAGGGCCCTACAATGAGCAGTTCTTC
CASSSRTGPYNEQFF
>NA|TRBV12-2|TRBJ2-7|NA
TGTGCAAGTCGCTTACCCCTTGACAGAAACGACGAGCAGTACTTC
CASRLPLDRNDEQYF
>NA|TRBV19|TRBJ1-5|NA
TGTGCCAGTAGTATGAGGCCAGGGTCTAATCAGCCCCAGCATTTT
CASSMRPGSNQPQHF
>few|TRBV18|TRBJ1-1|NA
TGTGCCAGCTCACCTCCATTCGGGACTGAAGCTTTCTTT
CASSPPFGTEAFF
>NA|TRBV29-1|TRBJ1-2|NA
TGCAGCGTCAACTTACAGGGAACCTATGGCTACACCTTC
CSVNLQGTYGYTF
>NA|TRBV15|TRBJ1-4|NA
TGTGCCACCAGCAGAAATCGAGCAACTAATGAAAAACTGTTTTTT
CATSRNRATNEKLFF
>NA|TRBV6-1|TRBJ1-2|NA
TGTGCCAGCAGTGAAGGAATCTATAATGGCTACACCTTC
CASSEGIYNGYTF
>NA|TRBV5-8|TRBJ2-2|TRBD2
TGTGCCAGCAGCACCAAACTAGCGGGAGGGCTGTGGCTGTTTTTT
CASSTKLAGGLWLFF
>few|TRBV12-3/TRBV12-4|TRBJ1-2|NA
TGTGCCAGCGGCCAGCGGGATAACTATGGCTACACCTTC
CASGQRDNYGYTF
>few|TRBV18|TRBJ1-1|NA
TGTGCCAGCTCACCAAGAGACATTTCATTGAACACTGAAGCTTTCTTT
CASSPRDISLNTEAFF
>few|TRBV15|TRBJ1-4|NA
TGTGCCACCAGCAGAGAATCGGGTAATAATGAAAAACTGTTTTTT
CATSRESGNNEKLFF
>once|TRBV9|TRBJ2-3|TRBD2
TGTGCCAGCAGCGTAGGGCGGGGGACCCAAGATACGCAGTATTTT
CASSVGRGTQDTQYF
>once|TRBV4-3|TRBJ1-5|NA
TGCGCCAGCAGCCTCGAACTGACAGCCAGCAATCAGCCCCAGCATTTT
CASSLELTASNQPQHF
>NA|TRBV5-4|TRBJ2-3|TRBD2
TGTGCCAGCAGCTACCTAACTAGCGGGGGGGCCCCAGATACGCAGTATTTT
CASSYLTSGGAPDTQYF
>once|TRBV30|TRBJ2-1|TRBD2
TGTGCCTGGAGTGTACTAGCGGGAGGGCCCAATGAGCAGTTCTTC
CAWSVLAGGPNEQFF
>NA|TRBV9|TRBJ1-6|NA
TGTGCCAGCAGCGTAGGGACATCGACGGTTAATTCACCCCTCCACTTT
CASSVGTSTVNSPLHF
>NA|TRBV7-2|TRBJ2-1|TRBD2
TGTGCCAGCAGCTTAGCGTGGGGCGGGAGGACCCAGGGGAATGAGCAGTTCTTC
CASSLAWGGRTQGNEQFF
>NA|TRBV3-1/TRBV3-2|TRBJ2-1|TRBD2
TGTGCCAGCAGCCGGGGACTAGCGCCAGATGAGCAGTTCTTC
CASSRGLAPDEQFF
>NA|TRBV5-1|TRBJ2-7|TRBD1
TGCGCCAGCAGCTTGGCCCAGGGGGCAGGCGAGCAGTACTTC
CASSLAQGAGEQYF
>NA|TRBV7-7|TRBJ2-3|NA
TGTGCTAGCAGCTCGACGGGAGATACGCAGTATTTT
CASSSTGDTQYF
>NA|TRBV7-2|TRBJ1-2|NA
TGTGCCAGCAGCTTATCGTCTGGACTACTCTATGGCTACACCTTC
CASSLSSGLLYGYTF
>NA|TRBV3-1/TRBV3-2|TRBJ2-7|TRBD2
TGTGCCAGCAGCCAAGACCCACCTCTAGCGGACTACGAGCAGTACTTC
CASSQDPPLADYEQYF
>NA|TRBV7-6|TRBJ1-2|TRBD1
TGTGCCAGCAGCCCACAACCGTGGGGAATGGACAGGGGCAACTATGGCTACACCTTC
CASSPQPWGMDRGNYGYTF
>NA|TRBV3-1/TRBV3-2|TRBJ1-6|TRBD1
TGTGCCAGCAGCCCATCGTCACAGGGGAATTCACCCCTCCACTTT
CASSPSSQGNSPLHF
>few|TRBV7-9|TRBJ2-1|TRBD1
TGTGCCAGCAGCTACGGGACAGGGGGGAATGAGCAGTTCTTC
CASSYGTGGNEQFF
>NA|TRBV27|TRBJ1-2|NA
TGTGCCAGCAGCAAACAGGCCTACTATGGCTACACCTTC
CASSKQAYYGYTF
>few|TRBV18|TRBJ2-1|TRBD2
TGTGCCAGCTCACCTGGACTAGCGGGGGGGCTTTACAATGAGCAGTTCTTC
CASSPGLAGGLYNEQFF
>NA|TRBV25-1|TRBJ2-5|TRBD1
TGTGCCAGCAGTGTATTAAGGGGGCCAAGGGAGACCCAGTACTTC
CASSVLRGPRETQYF
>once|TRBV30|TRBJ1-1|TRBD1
TGTGCCTGGAGGGCGACAGGGGCCGCCCCGAACACTGAAGCTTTCTTT
CAWRATGAAPNTEAFF
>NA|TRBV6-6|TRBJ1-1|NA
TGTGCCAGCAGTACGATACAACGACAGAACACTGAAGCTTTCTTT
CASSTIQRQNTEAFF
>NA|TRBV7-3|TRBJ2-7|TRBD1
TGTGCCAGCAGCTTGGACAGGGGGCCCTACGAGCAGTACTTC
CASSLDRGPYEQYF
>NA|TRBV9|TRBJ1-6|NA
TGTGCCAGCAGCGTAGGGTGGGGGCGCAGTAATTCACCCCTCCACTTT
CASSVGWGRSNSPLHF
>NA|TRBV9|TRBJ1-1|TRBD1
TGTGCCAGCAGCGACCCCGGACAGGGAAGGTTTTTACGGGGAGGGGACACTGAAGCTTTCTTT
CASSDPGQGRFLRGGDTEAFF
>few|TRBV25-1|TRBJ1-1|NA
TGTGCCAGCAGTGAAACGGGAGATGAAGCTTTCTTT
CASSETGDEAFF
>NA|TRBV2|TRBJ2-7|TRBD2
TGTGCCACCGGGGCCCGAGCGGGAAGGGACTACGAGCAGTACTTC
CATGARAGRDYEQYF
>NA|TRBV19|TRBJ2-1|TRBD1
TGTGCCAGTATCGCCCGGGACAGGGGTGGCAGTGAGCAGTTCTTC
CASIARDRGGSEQFF
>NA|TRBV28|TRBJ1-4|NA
TGTGCCAGCAGGGATGGGCCTAATGAAAAACTGTTTTTT
CASRDGPNEKLFF